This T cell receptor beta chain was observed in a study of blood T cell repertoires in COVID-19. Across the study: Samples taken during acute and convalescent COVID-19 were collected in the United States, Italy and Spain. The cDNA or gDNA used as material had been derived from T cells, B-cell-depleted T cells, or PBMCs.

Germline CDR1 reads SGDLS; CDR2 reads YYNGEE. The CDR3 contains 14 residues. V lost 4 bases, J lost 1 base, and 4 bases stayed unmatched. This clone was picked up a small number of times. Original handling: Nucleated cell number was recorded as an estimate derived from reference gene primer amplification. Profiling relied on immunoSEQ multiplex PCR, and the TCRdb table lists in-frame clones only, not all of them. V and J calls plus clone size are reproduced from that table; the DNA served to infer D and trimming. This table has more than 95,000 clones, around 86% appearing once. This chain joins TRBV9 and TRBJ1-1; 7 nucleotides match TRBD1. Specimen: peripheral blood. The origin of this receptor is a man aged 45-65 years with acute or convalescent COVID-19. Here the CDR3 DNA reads TGTGCCAGCAGCATTGGGACAGCGAACACTGAAGCTTTCTTT. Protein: CASSIGTANTEAFF.